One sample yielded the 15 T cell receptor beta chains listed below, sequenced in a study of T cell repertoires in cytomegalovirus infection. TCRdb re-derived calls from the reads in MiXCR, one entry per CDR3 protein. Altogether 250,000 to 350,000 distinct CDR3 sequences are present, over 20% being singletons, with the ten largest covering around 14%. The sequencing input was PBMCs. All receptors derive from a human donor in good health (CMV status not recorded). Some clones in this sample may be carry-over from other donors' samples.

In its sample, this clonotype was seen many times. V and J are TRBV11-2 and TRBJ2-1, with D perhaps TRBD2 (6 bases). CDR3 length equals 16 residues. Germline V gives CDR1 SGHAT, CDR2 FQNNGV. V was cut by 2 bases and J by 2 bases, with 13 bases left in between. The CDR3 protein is CASSLIPGTPYNEQFF. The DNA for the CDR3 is TGTGCCAGCAGCTTAATCCCCGGGACTCCCTACAATGAGCAGTTCTTC.

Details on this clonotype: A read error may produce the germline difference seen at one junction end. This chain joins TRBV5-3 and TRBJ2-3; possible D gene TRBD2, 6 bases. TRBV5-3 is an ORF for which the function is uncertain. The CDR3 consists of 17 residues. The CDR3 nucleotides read TGTGCCAGCAGCTTGGACGCGGCGGGGCGTGGGGCAGATACGCAGTATTTT. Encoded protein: CASSLDAAGRGADTQYF.

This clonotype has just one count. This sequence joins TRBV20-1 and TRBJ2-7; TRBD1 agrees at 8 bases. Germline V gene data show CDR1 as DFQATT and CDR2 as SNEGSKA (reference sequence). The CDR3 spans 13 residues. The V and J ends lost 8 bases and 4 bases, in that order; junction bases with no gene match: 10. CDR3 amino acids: CSITGGFDYEQYF. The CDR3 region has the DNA TGCAGTATCACAGGGGGTTTTGATTACGAGCAGTACTTC.

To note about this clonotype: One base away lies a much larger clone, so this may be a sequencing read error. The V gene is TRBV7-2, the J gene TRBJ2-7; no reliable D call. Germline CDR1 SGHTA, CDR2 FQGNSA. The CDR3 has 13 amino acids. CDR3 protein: CASSSQSTYEQDF. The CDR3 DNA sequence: TGTGCCAGCAGCTCACAGAGCACCTACGAGCAGGACTTC.

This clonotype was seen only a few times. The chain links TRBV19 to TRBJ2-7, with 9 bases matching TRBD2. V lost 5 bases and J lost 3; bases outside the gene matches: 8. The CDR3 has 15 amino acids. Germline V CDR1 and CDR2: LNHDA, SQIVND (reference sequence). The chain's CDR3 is CASSELAGHVYEQYF. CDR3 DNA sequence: TGTGCCAGTAGTGAGCTAGCGGGGCATGTCTACGAGCAGTACTTC.

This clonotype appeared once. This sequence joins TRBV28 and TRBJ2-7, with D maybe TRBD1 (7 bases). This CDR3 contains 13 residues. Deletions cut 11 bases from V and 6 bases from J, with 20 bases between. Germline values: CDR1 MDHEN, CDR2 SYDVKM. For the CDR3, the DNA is TGTGCCGGAGGGAGACAGGGTCGAATCGAGCAGTACTTC. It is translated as CAGGRQGRIEQYF. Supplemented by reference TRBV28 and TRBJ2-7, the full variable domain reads DVKVTQSSRYLVKRTGEKVFLECVQDMDHENMFWYRQDPGLGLRLIYFSYDVKMKEKGDIPEGYSVSREKKERFSLILESASTNQTSMYLCAGGRQGRIEQYFGPGTRLTVT.

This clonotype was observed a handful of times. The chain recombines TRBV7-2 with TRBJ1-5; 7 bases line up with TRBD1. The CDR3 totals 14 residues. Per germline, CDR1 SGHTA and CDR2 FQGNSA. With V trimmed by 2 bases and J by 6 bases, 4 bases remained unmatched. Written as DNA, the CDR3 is TGTGCCAGCAGCTTAAAGGGGGCGGGTCAGCCCCAGCATTTT. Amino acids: CASSLKGAGQPQHF.

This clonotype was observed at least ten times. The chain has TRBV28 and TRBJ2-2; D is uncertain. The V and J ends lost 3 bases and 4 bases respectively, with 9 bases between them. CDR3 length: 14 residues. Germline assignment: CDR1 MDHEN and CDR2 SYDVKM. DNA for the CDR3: TGTGCCAGCAGTTTTATGGGGATCACCGGGGAGCTGTTTTTT. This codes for CASSFMGITGELFF.

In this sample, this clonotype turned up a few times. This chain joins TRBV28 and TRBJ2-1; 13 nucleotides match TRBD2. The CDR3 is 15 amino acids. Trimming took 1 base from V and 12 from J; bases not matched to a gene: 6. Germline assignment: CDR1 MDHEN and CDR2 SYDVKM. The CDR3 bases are TGTGCCAGCAGTTTATCTGGGACTAGCGGGGCGGCGCAGTTCTTC. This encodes CASSLSGTSGAAQFF.

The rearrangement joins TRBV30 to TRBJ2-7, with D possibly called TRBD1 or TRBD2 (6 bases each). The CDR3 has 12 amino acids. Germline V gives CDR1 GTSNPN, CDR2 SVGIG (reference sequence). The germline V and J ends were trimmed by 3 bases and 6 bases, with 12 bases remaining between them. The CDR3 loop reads CAWSKGGGEQYV. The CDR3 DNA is TGTGCCTGGAGCAAGGGGGGAGGCGAGCAGTACGTC.

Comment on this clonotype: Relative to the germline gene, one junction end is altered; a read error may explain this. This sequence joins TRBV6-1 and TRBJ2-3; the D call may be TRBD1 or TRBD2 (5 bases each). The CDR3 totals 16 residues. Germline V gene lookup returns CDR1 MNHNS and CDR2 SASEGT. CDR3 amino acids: CASIELPGPYTDTQYF. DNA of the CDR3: TGTGCCAGCATTGAATTACCGGGACCTTACACAGATACGCAGTATTTT.

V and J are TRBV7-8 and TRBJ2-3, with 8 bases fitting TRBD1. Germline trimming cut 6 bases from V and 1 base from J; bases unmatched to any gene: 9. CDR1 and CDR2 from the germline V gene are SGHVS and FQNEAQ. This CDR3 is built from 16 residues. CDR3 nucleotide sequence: TGTGCCAGCAGGTACACCGGGACAGGCGGCACAGATACGCAGTATTTT. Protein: CASRYTGTGGTDTQYF.

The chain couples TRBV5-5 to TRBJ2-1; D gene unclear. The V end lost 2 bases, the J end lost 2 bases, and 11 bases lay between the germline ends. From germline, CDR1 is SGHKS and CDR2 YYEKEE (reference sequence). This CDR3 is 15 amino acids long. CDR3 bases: TGTGCCAGCAGCTTCGCGACGGGCACCTACAATGAGCAGTTCTTC. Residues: CASSFATGTYNEQFF.

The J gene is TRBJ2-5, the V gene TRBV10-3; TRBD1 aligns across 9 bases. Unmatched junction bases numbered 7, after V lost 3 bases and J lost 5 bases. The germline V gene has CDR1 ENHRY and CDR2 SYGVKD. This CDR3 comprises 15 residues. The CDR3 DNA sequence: TGTGCCATCAGTGACGCCAGGACAGGGGCGGAGACCCAGTACTTC. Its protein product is CAISDARTGAETQYF.

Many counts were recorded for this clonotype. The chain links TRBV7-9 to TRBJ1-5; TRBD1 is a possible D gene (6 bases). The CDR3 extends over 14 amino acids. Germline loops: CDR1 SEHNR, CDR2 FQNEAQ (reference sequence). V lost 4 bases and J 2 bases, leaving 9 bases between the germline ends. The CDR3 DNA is TGTGCCAGCAGCTCCTCAGGGGGCAATCAGCCCCAGCATTTT. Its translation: CASSSSGGNQPQHF.